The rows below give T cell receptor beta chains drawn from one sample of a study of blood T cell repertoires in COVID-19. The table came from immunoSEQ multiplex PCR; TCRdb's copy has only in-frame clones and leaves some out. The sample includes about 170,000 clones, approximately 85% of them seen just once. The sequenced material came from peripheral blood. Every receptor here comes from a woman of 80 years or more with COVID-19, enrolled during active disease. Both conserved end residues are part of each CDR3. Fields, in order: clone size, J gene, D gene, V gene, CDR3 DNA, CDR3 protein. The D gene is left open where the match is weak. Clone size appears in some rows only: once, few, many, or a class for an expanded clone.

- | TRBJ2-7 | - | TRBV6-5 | TGTGCCAGCAGTTACTCTAGCGCATTCTCCTACGAGCAGTACTTC | CASSYSSAFSYEQYF
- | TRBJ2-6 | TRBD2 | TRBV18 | TGTGCCAGCTCACCACCGGTAGCGGGGAGCTGGGCCAACGTCCTGACTTTC | CASSPPVAGSWANVLTF
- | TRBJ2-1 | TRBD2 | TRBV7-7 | TGTGCCAGCAGTCCCGGGACTAGCGGAGCAAAGGTCAATGAGCAGTTCTTC | CASSPGTSGAKVNEQFF
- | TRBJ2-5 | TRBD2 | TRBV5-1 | TGCGCCAGCAGCTTGGGGCCTAGCGGTTACCAAGAGACCCAGTACTTC | CASSLGPSGYQETQYF
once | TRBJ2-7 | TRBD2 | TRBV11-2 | TGTGCCAGCAGCTGGGGGACTAGCGGGGGGACCTACGAGCAGTACTTC | CASSWGTSGGTYEQYF
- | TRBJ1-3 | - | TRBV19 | TGTGCCAGTAGGGCTTCGACAGGTAGCTCTGGAAACACCATATATTTT | CASRASTGSSGNTIYF
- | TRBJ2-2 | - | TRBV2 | TGTGCCAGCAGCGTGCTAAACACCGGGGAGCTGTTTTTT | CASSVLNTGELFF
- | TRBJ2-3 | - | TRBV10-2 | TGCGCCAGCAGCGAAGCTAGAGATACGCAGTATTTT | CASSEARDTQYF
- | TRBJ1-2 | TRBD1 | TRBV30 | TGTGCCTGGAGTTCCGAGACAGGGAACTATGGCTACACCTTC | CAWSSETGNYGYTF
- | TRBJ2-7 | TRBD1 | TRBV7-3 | TGTGCCAGCAGCTTGCTTCAGGGGGCTGTATACGAGCAGTACTTC | CASSLLQGAVYEQYF
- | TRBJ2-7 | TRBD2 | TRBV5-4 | TGTGCCAGCAGCCCAAGCGGGGCTAGCGGGGGCTACGAGCAGTACTTC | CASSPSGASGGYEQYF
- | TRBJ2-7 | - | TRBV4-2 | TGTGCCAGCAGCCATTCAACGGGAACCTACGAGCAGTACTTC | CASSHSTGTYEQYF